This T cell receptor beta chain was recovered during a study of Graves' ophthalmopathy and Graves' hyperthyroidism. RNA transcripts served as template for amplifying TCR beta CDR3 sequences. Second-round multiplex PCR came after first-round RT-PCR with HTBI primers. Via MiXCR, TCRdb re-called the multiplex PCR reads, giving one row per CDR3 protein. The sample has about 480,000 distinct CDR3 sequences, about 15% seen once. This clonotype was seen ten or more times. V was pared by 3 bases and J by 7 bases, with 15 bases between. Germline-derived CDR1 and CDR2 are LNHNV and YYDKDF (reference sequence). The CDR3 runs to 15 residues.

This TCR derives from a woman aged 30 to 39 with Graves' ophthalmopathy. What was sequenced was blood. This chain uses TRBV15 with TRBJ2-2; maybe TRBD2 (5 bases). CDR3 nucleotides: TGTGCCACCAGCAGTCCTTCGGGTGCGGGCGGGGAGCTGTTTTTT. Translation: CATSSPSGAGGELFF.